These 28 T cell receptor beta chains came from one sample sequenced in a study of shared clonotypes between healthy human individuals. The method was immunoSEQ multiplex PCR; TCRdb's version includes in-frame clones alone and lacks a portion of them. There are about 510,000 clones in the sample; more than 65% occur only once, and 10% to 15% lies in the top ten. The sample taken for sequencing was PBMCs. Receptor source: a middle-aged woman in good health. Some clones in this sample may be carry-over from other donors' samples.

This clone was picked up one time. This chain connects TRBV5-4 to TRBJ2-5; a possible D gene is TRBD2 (6 bases). This CDR3 is 13 amino acids long. CDR1 and CDR2 (germline): SGHNT, YYREEE (reference sequence). V dropped 0 bases and J dropped 4 bases, with 7 bases sitting between them. CDR3 loop: CASSLEAGETQYF. The CDR3 DNA reads as TGTGCCAGCAGCTTGGAAGCGGGAGAGACCCAGTACTTC. The full variable domain, rest sourced from reference TRBV5-4 and TRBJ2-5, is ETGVTQSPTHLIKTRGQQVTLRCSSQSGHNTVSWYQQALGQGPQFIFQYYREEENGRGNFPPRFSGLQFPNYSSELNVNALELDDSALYLCASSLEAGETQYFGPGTRLLVL.

The chain has TRBV12-2 and TRBJ2-1; the DNA was not used to check the table's D call, TRBD2. TRBV12-2 is a listed pseudogene. There are 19 residues in the CDR3. CDR3 in amino acids: CASRLDVFSRLRSYNEQFF. The CDR3, as DNA: TGTGCAAGTCGCTTAGACGTCTTTAGCCGTCTGAGATCCTACAATGAGCAGTTCTTC.

The genes are TRBV29-1 and TRBJ2-1, with 8 bases that match TRBD2. V shed 7 bases and J 1 base; nucleotides not matched to a gene: 3. The CDR3 runs to 13 residues. Germline assignment: CDR1 SQVTM and CDR2 ANQGSEA. Here the CDR3 reads CSAVAGSYNEQFF. CDR3 sequence (DNA): TGCAGCGCTGTAGCGGGATCCTACAATGAGCAGTTCTTC.

The chain uses TRBV30 and TRBJ2-3; 10 nucleotides match TRBD2. Germline V lookup: CDR1 GTSNPN, CDR2 SVGIG (reference sequence). The CDR3 is 15 amino acids. Unmatched junction bases numbered 6, after V lost 3 bases and J lost 3 bases. The CDR3 DNA reads TGTGCCTGGAGCGCTAGCGGGAGACGTACAGATACGCAGTATTTT. Protein: CAWSASGRRTDTQYF.

V usage is TRBV9 and J usage is TRBJ2-1; no firm D call. Looked up from germline, CDR1 is SGDLS and CDR2 is YYNGEE. The length of the CDR3 is 15 residues. Trimming stripped 0 bases from V and 7 bases from J, with 14 bases between. DNA for the CDR3: TGTGCCAGCAGCGTAGGGCCGCAGGAAGGTAATGAGCAGTTCTTC. It codes for CASSVGPQEGNEQFF.

This chain links TRBV5-1 with TRBJ2-1; D remains ambiguous. This CDR3 spans 14 amino acids. Trimming shortened V by 0 bases and J by 5 bases, and 9 bases separated the two germline ends. Looked up from germline, CDR1 is SGHRS and CDR2 is YFSETQ. CDR3 coding DNA: TGCGCCAGCAGCTTGGCCGTGTCTAACAATGAGCAGTTCTTC. Its protein is CASSLAVSNNEQFF.

This chain uses TRBV28 with TRBJ2-7, with D hard to call. CDR1 and CDR2 from the germline V gene are MDHEN and SYDVKM. Deletions cut 5 bases from V and 2 bases from J, with 16 bases between. The CDR3 spans 15 residues. The CDR3 loop reads CASSTPGQLTYEQYF. The DNA for the CDR3 is TGTGCCAGCAGTACCCCGGGCCAACTAACCTACGAGCAGTACTTC.

This chain uses TRBV7-9 with TRBJ1-5; 9 nucleotides match TRBD1. Germline CDR1 is SEHNR and CDR2 is FQNEAQ (reference sequence). The junction had 7 bases not matched to a gene; V was cut back by 1 base and J by 0 bases. The CDR3 covers 18 residues. Written as DNA, the CDR3 is TGTGCCAGCAGCTTAGGGGGACAGGGCCACTATAGCAATCAGCCCCAGCATTTT. Translating gives CASSLGGQGHYSNQPQHF.

The chain carries TRBV10-3 and TRBJ1-2; 7 bases map to TRBD1. Germline lookup yields CDR1 ENHRY and CDR2 SYGVKD. J lost 6 bases, V lost 4 bases, and 8 bases had no gene match. The CDR3 runs to 14 residues. CDR3 bases: TGTGCCATCAGTGCCTCCGGGACAGCAGATGGCTACACCTTC. Translation: CAISASGTADGYTF.

The rearrangement uses TRBV5-1 and TRBJ1-2; the D is unclear. The CDR3 has 15 residues. Trimming took 0 bases from V and 7 from J, leaving 16 bases between them. Germline V gene data show CDR1 as SGHRS and CDR2 as YFSETQ. The CDR3 protein is CASSLAGPGAGGYTF. The CDR3 DNA is TGCGCCAGCAGCTTGGCTGGCCCCGGCGCCGGTGGCTACACCTTC.

CDR3 in amino acids: CAWSSSGLETQYF. For the CDR3, the DNA is TGTGCCTGGAGCTCCTCAGGTTTGGAGACCCAGTACTTC. The chain recombines TRBV30 with TRBJ2-5; D ambiguous. V was trimmed by 3 bases and J by 5 bases, leaving 13 bases between them. Germline CDR1 and CDR2: GTSNPN and SVGIG (reference sequence). The CDR3 runs 13 residues.

This chain links TRBV7-9 with TRBJ2-6, with TRBD1 identical over 8 bases. This CDR3 is built from 18 residues. V was pared by 1 base and J by 2 bases, with 7 bases of the junction left unmatched. The V gene's germline CDR1 is SEHNR and CDR2 FQNEAQ (reference sequence). The CDR3 sequence is CASSLVGRGPAGANVLTF. In DNA form, the CDR3 reads TGTGCCAGCAGCTTAGTTGGCAGGGGGCCGGCTGGGGCCAACGTCCTGACTTTC. Full variable domain (outside the CDR3, taken from reference TRBV7-9 and TRBJ2-6): DTGVSQNPRHKITKRGQNVTFRCDPISEHNRLYWYRQTLGQGPEFLTYFQNEAQLEKSRLLSDRFSAERPKGSFSTLEIQRTEQGDSAMYLCASSLVGRGPAGANVLTFGAGSRLTVL.

This clone has more than one count but fewer than ten. This chain connects TRBV4-3 to TRBJ2-1; D is uncertain. Germline V lookup: CDR1 LGHNA, CDR2 YSLEER. CDR3 length: 17 residues. V was clipped by 2 bases and J by 1 base, with 15 bases between them. CDR3 loop: CASSQLLSSGSYNEQFF. Here the CDR3 DNA reads TGCGCCAGCAGCCAACTCTTGTCCTCCGGGTCCTACAATGAGCAGTTCTTC.

The gene calls are TRBV27 and TRBJ2-5; 12 nucleotides align to TRBD2. The V segment lost 4 bases and the J segment 5 bases; nucleotides outside the gene matches: 8. Germline loops: CDR1 MNHEY, CDR2 SMNVEV (reference sequence). The CDR3 totals 16 residues. CDR3 residues: CASSSRLAGERETQYF. The CDR3 DNA reads TGTGCCAGCAGTTCCAGACTAGCGGGAGAGCGGGAGACCCAGTACTTC.

The V and J genes are TRBV7-2 and TRBJ1-5; D unclear. The germline V and J ends were trimmed by 10 bases and 0 bases, with 7 bases remaining between them. The CDR3 extends over 12 amino acids. Per germline, CDR1 SGHTA and CDR2 FQGNSA. The CDR3 sequence: CATANSNQPQHF. The CDR3 nucleotides are TGTGCCACTGCCAATAGCAATCAGCCCCAGCATTTT.

CDR3 protein: CAISEASGRRETQYF. The CDR3 region has the DNA TGTGCCATCAGTGAGGCTAGCGGGAGAAGAGAGACCCAGTACTTC. V usage is TRBV10-3 and J usage is TRBJ2-5, with TRBD2 identical over 10 bases. Germline values: CDR1 ENHRY, CDR2 SYGVKD. CDR3 size: 15 residues. V lost 2 bases and J lost 4; bases outside the gene matches: 4.

The chain carries TRBV7-9 and TRBJ2-5; the D gene is possibly TRBD2 (5 bases). CDR1 is SEHNR, CDR2 FQNEAQ, per germline (reference sequence). The CDR3 consists of 15 residues. With 1 base removed from V and 1 base from J, the gap between germline ends came to 10 bases. The CDR3 is CASSLVLAFQETQYF. As DNA, the CDR3 is TGTGCCAGCAGCTTAGTTTTAGCGTTCCAAGAGACCCAGTACTTC.

V usage is TRBV6-4 and J usage is TRBJ1-1; D possibly corresponds to TRBD1 (5 bases). CDR3 length equals 15 residues. V was shortened by 5 bases and J by 0 bases, with 13 bases between the two germline ends. Germline V CDR1 and CDR2: MRHNA, SNTAGT. The DNA for the CDR3 is TGTGCCAGCAGTAATCAGGGTAGACTGAACACTGAAGCTTTCTTT. This translates into CASSNQGRLNTEAFF.

V usage is TRBV5-6 and J usage is TRBJ2-3, with 8 bases matching TRBD1. This CDR3 is 17 amino acids long. The germline gives CDR1 SGHDT, CDR2 YYEEEE. V dropped 0 bases and J dropped 5; count of bases not matched to a gene: 11. In DNA, the CDR3 is TGTGCCAGCAGCTTGGTCCCTACATTACAGGGGGGAGATACGCAGTATTTT. Protein sequence: CASSLVPTLQGGDTQYF.

This rearrangement joins TRBV20-1 to TRBJ1-4; D possibly corresponds to TRBD1 (5 bases). The V gene lost 7 bases and the J gene lost 14 bases, with 17 bases spanning the gap. The CDR3 sequence is 11 residues long. CDR1 and CDR2 (germline): DFQATT, SNEGSKA (reference sequence). The CDR3 region has the DNA TGCAGTGTCGGGACTCCACGAGGGCTGTTTTTT. This encodes CSVGTPRGLFF.

Here the CDR3 reads CASSLAGYASTDTQYF. The CDR3 region has the DNA TGTGCCAGCAGCTTGGCAGGTTACGCTAGCACAGATACGCAGTATTTT. The chain has TRBV11-2 and TRBJ2-3; D not certain. There are 16 residues in the CDR3. The V and J ends lost 3 bases and 0 bases respectively, with 13 bases between them. CDR1 and CDR2 from the germline V gene are SGHAT and FQNNGV.

The CDR3 DNA is TGTGCCAGCAGCTTGGGCGGGCTGGGGACCGGGGAGCTGTTTTTT. It encodes CASSLGGLGTGELFF. The chain employs TRBV5-4 and TRBJ2-2, with D possibly being TRBD2 (5 bases). Germline assignment: CDR1 SGHNT and CDR2 YYREEE (reference sequence). CDR3 length equals 15 residues. Trimming left V 0 bases short and J 5 bases short, with 11 bases between.

This CDR3 reads CACNRGYADTQYF. The CDR3 bases are TGTGCCTGTAACAGGGGATATGCAGATACGCAGTATTTT. This rearrangement joins TRBV30 to TRBJ2-3; 7 bases are a match to TRBD1. The V segment lost 6 bases and the J segment 4 bases; nucleotides outside the gene matches: 7. Germline CDR1 is GTSNPN and CDR2 is SVGIG (reference sequence). This CDR3 comprises 13 residues. Drawing the rest from reference TRBV30 and TRBJ2-3, the complete variable domain is SQTIHQWPATLVQPVGSPLSLECTVEGTSNPNLYWYRQAAGRGLQLLFYSVGIGQISSEVPQNLSASRPQDRQFILSSKKLLLSDSGFYLCACNRGYADTQYFGPGTRLTVL.

This clone was recorded only once. The chain is built from TRBV23-1 and TRBJ1-3; no clear D gene. TRBV23-1 counts as an open reading frame of uncertain function. CDR3 length equals 15 residues. Trimming took 6 bases from V and 0 from J, leaving 12 bases between them. CDR3 sequence (DNA): TGCGCCAGCAGCAAGGACTGTTACTCTGGAAACACCATATATTTT. It translates to CASSKDCYSGNTIYF.

The rearrangement links TRBV11-2 to TRBJ2-5; the match to TRBD1 covers 9 bases. CDR1 is SGHAT and CDR2 is FQNNGV in the germline V gene. V lost 5 bases and J lost 5; bases outside the gene matches: 3. The CDR3 sequence is 13 residues long. CDR3 in DNA: TGTGCCAGCAGCAGGGACAGGGCGGAGACCCAGTACTTC. It translates to CASSRDRAETQYF. The full variable domain, in which reference TRBV11-2 and TRBJ2-5 provide the parts outside the CDR3, is EAGVAQSPRYKIIEKRQSVAFWCNPISGHATLYWYQQILGQGPKLLIQFQNNGVVDDSQLPKDRFSAERLKGVDSTLKIQPAKLEDSAVYLCASSRDRAETQYFGPGTRLLVL.

The V call is TRBV5-1, the J call TRBJ2-3; 8 bases line up with TRBD2. The CDR3 length is 14 residues. The germline gives CDR1 SGHRS, CDR2 YFSETQ. V gave up 5 bases and J gave up 2 bases; unmatched junction bases: 4. Written as DNA, the CDR3 is TGCGCCAGCAGGAGCGGGAGCCCCACAGATACGCAGTATTTT. This translates into CASRSGSPTDTQYF.

This chain connects TRBV2 to TRBJ2-7; D not certain. CDR3 length: 14 residues. Trimming removed 1 base from V and 0 bases from J, with 7 bases in between. Germline V CDR1 and CDR2: SNHLY, FYNNEI. The CDR3, as DNA: TGTGCCAGCAGTGAAGTGAGGAGCTCCTACGAGCAGTACTTC. Protein: CASSEVRSSYEQYF.

V usage is TRBV6-5 and J usage is TRBJ2-6; D unresolved. This CDR3 has 13 residues. The germline V gene encodes CDR1 MNHEY and CDR2 SVGAGI. V was trimmed by 6 bases and J by 2 bases, leaving 5 bases between them. DNA of the CDR3: TGTGCCAGCAGCAAGGCTGGGGCCAACGTCCTGACTTTC. Amino acids: CASSKAGANVLTF.